The 23 T cell receptor beta chains in this list originate from one sample, sequenced in a study of CD8+CD57+ T cells in acquired aplastic anemia. Genomic DNA provided the template from which TCR beta VDJ and CDR3 profiles were obtained. Using its own MiXCR run on the reads, TCRdb lists one record per CDR3 protein. Altogether about 98,000 distinct CDR3 sequences are present, 55% to 80% being singletons, with the ten largest covering 60% to 80%. Before being chosen for sequencing, patients had shown CD8+CD57+ cell expansion by flow cytometry. Material: sorted CD4+, CD8+, or CD8+CD57+ T cells (not recorded which) from PBMCs. All receptors derive from a human donor with aplastic anemia.

The chain links TRBV25-1 to TRBJ1-3, with no clear D. The CDR3 length is 13 residues. Germline V gives CDR1 MGHDK, CDR2 SYGVNS. V was clipped by 0 bases and J by 3 bases, with 3 bases between them. The CDR3 reads CASSEYDGNTIYF. CDR3 DNA sequence: TGTGCCAGCAGTGAATATGATGGAAACACCATATATTTT.

The chain uses TRBV19 and TRBJ2-7; 8 bases fit TRBD1. This CDR3 contains 14 residues. Germline-derived CDR1 and CDR2 are LNHDA and SQIVND (reference sequence). With 6 bases clipped from V and 4 bases from J, the junction kept 8 bases outside the gene matches. CDR3 nucleotide sequence: TGTGCCAGTAGCAGGACAGGGCCAGGGTACGAGCAGTACTTC. Protein: CASSRTGPGYEQYF.

The CDR3 coding sequence is TGTGCCAGCAGCTTGGGGGGACGGTTGGAAGGCTACACCTTC. It is translated as CASSLGGRLEGYTF. The rearrangement links TRBV7-9 to TRBJ1-2; D is perhaps TRBD1 (5 bases). Trimming pared 3 bases from V and 8 bases from J, leaving 16 bases between. The CDR3 length is 14 residues. Germline loops: CDR1 SEHNR, CDR2 FQNEAQ (reference sequence).

The rearrangement uses TRBV5-1 and TRBJ1-3; D is uncertain. The CDR3 length is 14 residues. The germline V and J ends were trimmed by 5 bases and 0 bases, with 9 bases remaining between them. Germline V lookup: CDR1 SGHRS, CDR2 YFSETQ. CDR3 region: CASRGEGSGNTIYF. The CDR3, as DNA: TGCGCCAGCAGAGGTGAGGGCTCTGGAAACACCATATATTTT.

This clonotype has only a few counts. J is TRBJ2-1 and V is TRBV24-1, with TRBD1 matching over 10 bases. The CDR3 extends over 14 amino acids. V gave up 3 bases and J gave up 6 bases; unmatched junction bases: 1. The germline V gene has CDR1 KGHDR and CDR2 SFDVKD. The CDR3 region is CATSDRDRGNEQFF. CDR3 DNA sequence: TGTGCCACCAGTGATCGGGACAGGGGCAATGAGCAGTTCTTC.

In its sample, this clonotype was seen a few times. The J gene is TRBJ1-6, the V gene TRBV2; 7 bases match TRBD1. The CDR3 has 15 amino acids. The V gene's germline CDR1 is SNHLY and CDR2 FYNNEI. Trimming removed 5 bases from V and 7 bases from J; junction bases left unmatched: 8. Here the CDR3 DNA reads TGTGCCAGCAGTCCCCGGGACAGCTCAAATTCACCCCTCCACTTT. The encoded protein is CASSPRDSSNSPLHF.

This clonotype has only a few counts. This chain connects TRBV24-1 to TRBJ2-1; D remains ambiguous. The CDR3 has 14 amino acids. V dropped 3 bases and J dropped 9 bases, with 14 bases sitting between them. CDR1 and CDR2 from the germline V gene are KGHDR and SFDVKD. This CDR3 is CATSDHPRFAEQFF. The DNA for the CDR3 is TGTGCCACCAGTGATCACCCAAGATTTGCTGAGCAGTTCTTC.

V is TRBV2 and J is TRBJ1-5; TRBD1 matches 8 bases. J gave up 6 bases and V 6 bases, and 7 bases lay outside the gene matches. The CDR3 is made up of 14 amino acids. CDR1 SNHLY and CDR2 FYNNEI come from the germline V gene. The CDR3 spells CASSKAGGGQPQHF. The CDR3 coding sequence is TGTGCCAGCAGCAAAGCAGGGGGCGGTCAGCCCCAGCATTTT.

This clonotype was recorded a few times. V gene TRBV11-1 combines with J gene TRBJ2-2; 12 bases are shared with TRBD2. This CDR3 spans 16 amino acids. Germline lookup yields CDR1 SGHAT and CDR2 FQDESV (reference sequence). V trimming: 5 bases; J trimming: 4 bases; junction bases outside the gene matches: 5. CDR3 protein: CASSPRGLAGTGELFF. In DNA form, the CDR3 reads TGTGCCAGCAGCCCCAGGGGACTAGCGGGCACCGGGGAGCTGTTTTTT.

A note on this clonotype: The germline gene is not matched at one end of the junction; a read error may be the cause. The genes are TRBV10-3 and TRBJ2-7; D may match TRBD1 or TRBD2 (5 bases each). This CDR3 region has 15 residues. CDR1 is ENHRY and CDR2 is SYGVKD in the germline V gene. CDR3: CASSEAWGNPYEQYF. CDR3 nucleotides: TGTGCCAGCAGTGAAGCGTGGGGGAACCCCTACGAGCAGTACTTC.

This clonotype was observed a few times. The chain is built from TRBV7-2 and TRBJ2-7, with 8 bases fitting TRBD1. Germline V gives CDR1 SGHTA, CDR2 FQGNSA. The CDR3 runs to 13 residues. The trim removed 4 bases at V and 3 bases at J, leaving 2 bases unmatched. The CDR3 loop reads CASSWTGNYEQYF. CDR3 DNA sequence: TGTGCCAGCAGCTGGACAGGGAACTACGAGCAGTACTTC.

J is TRBJ2-7 and V is TRBV10-3; tentative D call: TRBD1 (6 bases). V was cut by 1 base and J by 6 bases, with 13 bases left in between. Germline loops: CDR1 ENHRY, CDR2 SYGVKD. The CDR3 contains 14 residues. The CDR3 nucleotides read TGTGCCATCAGTGAGTTAACAGGGTCGCGCGAGCAGTACTTC. This sequence encodes CAISELTGSREQYF.

This clonotype was seen many times. V is TRBV2 and J is TRBJ2-7; D is undetermined. Germline V gene data show CDR1 as SNHLY and CDR2 as FYNNEI. The V gene lost 8 bases and the J gene lost 0 bases, with 14 bases spanning the gap. The CDR3 covers 14 residues. The chain's CDR3 is CASDPGEISYEQYF. CDR3 in DNA: TGTGCCAGCGACCCCGGTGAGATCTCCTACGAGCAGTACTTC.

The chain recombines TRBV20-1 with TRBJ2-1; weak D call: TRBD2 (6 bases). CDR3 length equals 13 residues. The V end lost 6 bases, the J end lost 4 bases, and 13 bases lay between the germline ends. CDR1 is DFQATT, CDR2 SNEGSKA, per germline (reference sequence). CDR3 protein: CSAGGAAYNEQFF. In DNA form, the CDR3 reads TGCAGTGCGGGCGGGGCCGCGTACAATGAGCAGTTCTTC.

V is TRBV20-1 and J is TRBJ2-5; no definite D call. The V and J ends lost 5 bases and 6 bases respectively, with 10 bases between them. The CDR3 is 11 residues long. Germline V gene data show CDR1 as DFQATT and CDR2 as SNEGSKA (reference sequence). The CDR3 DNA reads as TGCAGTGCTCCTCTTGGCCAGACCCAGTACTTC. Amino acids: CSAPLGQTQYF.

This clonotype was recorded a few times. The chain links TRBV2 to TRBJ1-1; TRBD1 matches 7 bases. There are 13 residues in the CDR3. Losses at the gene ends were 6 bases for V and 8 bases for J; bases not matched to a gene: 9. Germline V lookup: CDR1 SNHLY, CDR2 FYNNEI. The CDR3 nucleotides read TGTGCCAGCAGGAGGGACAGTCAAGGCGAAGCTTTCTTT. As protein: CASRRDSQGEAFF.

The chain links TRBV20-1 to TRBJ1-2; 9 bases are a match to TRBD1. Trimming removed 0 bases from V and 4 bases from J; junction bases left unmatched: 9. The CDR3 length is 16 residues. The germline CDR1 and CDR2 sequences are DFQATT and SNEGSKA (reference sequence). The CDR3 sequence is CSARDSRTGEGYGYTF. The DNA for the CDR3 is TGCAGTGCTAGAGATTCAAGGACAGGGGAAGGCTATGGCTACACCTTC.

The V call is TRBV7-9, the J call TRBJ2-2; D is uncertain. The V end lost 5 bases, the J end lost 2 bases, and 6 bases lay between the germline ends. CDR1 and CDR2 from the germline V gene are SEHNR and FQNEAQ (reference sequence). The CDR3 consists of 13 residues. This CDR3 is CASSLPNTGELFF. In nucleotides, the CDR3 is TGTGCCAGCAGCCTTCCCAACACCGGGGAGCTGTTTTTT.

The chain links TRBV10-3 to TRBJ2-1, with 7 positions matching TRBD2. V was pared by 3 bases and J by 5 bases, with 7 bases of the junction left unmatched. There are 15 residues in the CDR3. Germline CDR1 reads ENHRY; CDR2 reads SYGVKD. CDR3 sequence reads: CAISDYGTKDNEQFF. The DNA of the CDR3 is TGTGCCATCAGTGACTATGGGACTAAGGACAATGAGCAGTTCTTC.

This clonotype was picked up many times. V and J are TRBV5-1 and TRBJ1-1, with D perhaps matching TRBD1 (5 bases). There are 16 residues in the CDR3. V lost 4 bases and J lost 2, with 18 bases in between. Germline V lookup: CDR1 SGHRS, CDR2 YFSETQ. The CDR3 reads CASSAGMGGFNTEAFF. Written as DNA, the CDR3 is TGCGCCAGCAGCGCAGGGATGGGGGGTTTTAACACTGAAGCTTTCTTT.

The table lists this clonotype with a few counts. The rearrangement joins TRBV10-3 to TRBJ1-1; 12 nucleotides agree with TRBD1. The CDR3 runs to 14 residues. J lost 6 bases, V lost 7 bases, and 6 bases had no gene match. Germline loops: CDR1 ENHRY, CDR2 SYGVKD. The CDR3 nucleotides are TGTGCCATCAATCCGGGACAGGGGGCAGCTGAAGCTTTCTTT. Its protein is CAINPGQGAAEAFF.

V is TRBV24-1 and J is TRBJ2-7; 7 bases match TRBD1. This CDR3 spans 16 amino acids. Germline-derived CDR1 and CDR2 are KGHDR and SFDVKD. V shed 9 bases, J shed 0 bases, and the junction held 13 bases outside the gene matches. DNA for the CDR3: TGTGCCACCGTACGTAACAGGGGAACGAGCTCCTACGAGCAGTACTTC. Translated: CATVRNRGTSSYEQYF.

The chain joins TRBV25-1 to TRBJ2-1; 10 bases agree with TRBD1. CDR1 MGHDK and CDR2 SYGVNS come from the germline V gene. The CDR3 has 17 amino acids. V lost 2 bases and J lost 4; bases outside the gene matches: 8. The CDR3 loop is CASSEGMGTGAYNEQFF. CDR3 sequence (DNA): TGTGCCAGCAGTGAAGGGATGGGGACAGGGGCATACAATGAGCAGTTCTTC.